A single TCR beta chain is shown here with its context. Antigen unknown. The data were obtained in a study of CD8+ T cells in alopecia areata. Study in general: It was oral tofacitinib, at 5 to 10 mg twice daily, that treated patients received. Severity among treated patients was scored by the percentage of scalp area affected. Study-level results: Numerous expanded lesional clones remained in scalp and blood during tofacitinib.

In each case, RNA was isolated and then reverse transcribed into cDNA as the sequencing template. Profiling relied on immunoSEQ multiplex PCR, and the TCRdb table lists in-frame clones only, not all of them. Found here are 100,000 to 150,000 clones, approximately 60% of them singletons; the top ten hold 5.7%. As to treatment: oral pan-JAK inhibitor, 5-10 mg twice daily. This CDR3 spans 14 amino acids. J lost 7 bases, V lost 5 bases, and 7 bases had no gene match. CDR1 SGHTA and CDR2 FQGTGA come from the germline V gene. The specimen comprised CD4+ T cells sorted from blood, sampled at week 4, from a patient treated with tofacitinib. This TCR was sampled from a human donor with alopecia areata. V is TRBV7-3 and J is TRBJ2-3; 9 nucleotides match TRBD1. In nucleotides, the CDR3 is TGTGCCAGCAGCCCGGGGACAGGGAGCCATACGCAGTATTTT. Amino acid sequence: CASSPGTGSHTQYF. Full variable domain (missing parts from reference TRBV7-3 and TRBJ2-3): GAGVSQTPSNKVTEKGKYVELRCDPISGHTALYWYRQSLGQGPEFLIYFQGTGAADDSGLPNDRFFAVRPEGSVSTLKIQRTERGDSAVYLCASSPGTGSHTQYFGPGTRLTVL.